The rows below give T cell receptor beta chains drawn from one sample of a study of blood T cell repertoires in COVID-19. Sequenced by immunoSEQ multiplex PCR; TCRdb stores in-frame clones only, minus some. The table lists a few hundred thousand clones, approximately 89% of them singletons. The sequenced material came from peripheral blood. The receptors were gathered from a woman aged 25 to 39 with COVID-19, enrolled during active disease. Each CDR3 is given with its conserved first and last residue. D genes are given only for firm matches. Only part of the rows carry a size: once, few, many, or a class if the clone is expanded.

clone_size	v_call	d_call	j_call	cdr3_aa	cdr3_nt
NA	TRBV19	NA	TRBJ2-7	CASSTGFSYEQYF	TGTGCCAGTAGCACAGGGTTCTCCTACGAGCAGTACTTC
NA	TRBV27	NA	TRBJ1-2	CASSFAGGSTYGYTF	TGTGCCAGCAGTTTCGCGGGTGGATCTACCTATGGCTACACCTTC
NA	TRBV7-8	TRBD2	TRBJ2-3	CASRLAGYTDTQYF	TGTGCCAGCCGACTAGCGGGGTACACAGATACGCAGTATTTT
NA	TRBV18	NA	TRBJ1-6	CASSPLRSTGELSPLHF	TGTGCCAGCTCACCACTCCGGTCGACAGGTGAGCTGTCACCCCTCCACTTT
few	TRBV3-1/TRBV3-2	NA	TRBJ1-4	CASSQVAGAPEKLFF	TGTGCCAGCAGCCAAGTGGCAGGGGCGCCTGAAAAACTGTTTTTT
NA	TRBV7-2	NA	TRBJ2-2	CASSFAPGVNTGELFF	TGTGCCAGCAGCTTTGCACCGGGGGTAAACACCGGGGAGCTGTTTTTT
NA	TRBV4-1	NA	TRBJ1-5	CASSQVRNQPQHF	TGCGCCAGCAGCCAAGTCAGAAATCAGCCCCAGCATTTT
NA	TRBV6-6	TRBD1	TRBJ1-5	CASSYFDPGQGQPQHF	TGTGCCAGCAGTTACTTTGATCCGGGACAGGGTCAGCCCCAGCATTTT
NA	TRBV4-1	NA	TRBJ2-7	CASSRETTGSYEQYF	TGCGCCAGCAGCCGAGAAACGACAGGATCCTACGAGCAGTACTTC
NA	TRBV4-1	TRBD1	TRBJ2-1	CASSQTGALRQFF	TGCGCCAGCAGCCAAACAGGGGCCCTCAGGCAGTTCTTC
NA	TRBV27	NA	TRBJ1-3	CASIWGGGNTIYF	TGTGCCAGCATATGGGGGGGAGGAAACACCATATATTTT
NA	TRBV29-1	TRBD2	TRBJ2-7	CSVSTSGPWEQYF	TGCAGCGTTTCTACTAGCGGGCCGTGGGAGCAGTACTTC
NA	TRBV7-6	NA	TRBJ1-2	CASSPGRFPHYGYTF	TGTGCCAGCAGCCCTGGCAGGTTTCCCCACTATGGCTACACCTTC
NA	TRBV27	TRBD1	TRBJ1-2	CASRDRGRGYTF	TGTGCCAGCCGCGACAGGGGTCGTGGCTACACCTTC
NA	TRBV6-5	TRBD2	TRBJ2-1	CASTIQGLAVYEQFF	TGTGCCAGCACCATCCAGGGACTAGCGGTGTATGAGCAGTTCTTC
once	TRBV28	NA	TRBJ2-1	CASTSLAGQSYNEQFF	TGTGCCAGCACCTCCCTAGCAGGTCAGAGCTACAATGAGCAGTTCTTC
once	TRBV3-1/TRBV3-2	NA	TRBJ1-1	CASSQGAQLNTEAFF	TGTGCCAGCAGCCAAGGGGCACAACTGAACACTGAAGCTTTCTTT
NA	TRBV29-1	TRBD1	TRBJ1-3	CSVGVGDSQSSGNTIYF	TGCAGCGTTGGTGTTGGGGACAGCCAGAGCTCTGGAAACACCATATATTTT
NA	TRBV2	NA	TRBJ2-5	CASTSEYQETQYF	TGTGCCAGCACGTCGGAGTACCAAGAGACCCAGTACTTC
NA	TRBV19	TRBD1	TRBJ1-5	CASSTYRGRQPQHF	TGTGCCAGTAGTACATACAGGGGGCGTCAGCCCCAGCATTTT
NA	TRBV5-4	NA	TRBJ2-7	CASSYPGESYEQYF	TGTGCCAGCAGCTACCCTGGGGAGTCCTACGAGCAGTACTTC
once	TRBV5-5	TRBD1	TRBJ2-7	CASSLGQGRFSSYEQYF	TGTGCCAGCAGCTTGGGACAGGGGCGCTTTAGCTCCTACGAGCAGTACTTC
once	TRBV10-3	TRBD1	TRBJ2-5	CATGQNKETQYF	TGTGCCACGGGACAGAACAAAGAGACCCAGTACTTC
NA	TRBV5-4	NA	TRBJ1-1	CASSLGLWGDEAFF	TGTGCCAGCAGCTTGGGCCTTTGGGGGGATGAAGCTTTCTTT
NA	TRBV10-2	TRBD1	TRBJ2-3	CASRDRGRADTQYF	TGCGCCAGCAGAGACAGGGGGCGCGCAGATACGCAGTATTTT
NA	TRBV6-5	TRBD1	TRBJ1-4	CASRIQGDYNEKLFF	TGTGCCAGCAGGATACAGGGGGACTATAATGAAAAACTGTTTTTT
NA	TRBV7-6	TRBD1	TRBJ2-7	CASSLAVRGNYEQYF	TGTGCCAGCAGCTTAGCCGTCAGGGGGAACTACGAGCAGTACTTC
few	TRBV28	TRBD1	TRBJ1-1	CASSPGTGPMNTEAFF	TGTGCCAGCAGTCCCGGGACAGGTCCAATGAACACTGAAGCTTTCTTT
NA	TRBV29-1	NA	TRBJ1-1	CSVEDLSSEAFF	TGCAGCGTTGAAGATTTGTCCTCTGAAGCTTTCTTT
NA	TRBV27	TRBD2	TRBJ2-1	CASRPSSLLAGDYNEQFF	TGTGCCAGCAGACCTTCAAGCCTTTTGGCGGGGGATTACAATGAGCAGTTCTTC
NA	TRBV14	TRBD2	TRBJ2-7	CASSQESLADPSSYEQYF	TGTGCCAGCAGCCAAGAGAGCCTAGCGGACCCGAGCTCCTACGAGCAGTACTTC
few	TRBV2	TRBD1	TRBJ1-5	CASSSQGDQPQHF	TGTGCCAGCAGCTCACAGGGGGATCAGCCCCAGCATTTT
NA	TRBV7-2	NA	TRBJ1-2	CASSPLTRPGYGYTF	TGTGCCAGCAGCCCCCTTACCCGTCCGGGCTATGGCTACACCTTC
once	TRBV24-1	NA	TRBJ1-2	CATSEGHANYGYTF	TGTGCCACCAGTGAGGGACACGCTAACTATGGCTACACCTTC
NA	TRBV19	TRBD2	TRBJ2-3	CASSPRLAASTDTQYF	TGTGCCAGTAGTCCCAGACTAGCGGCTAGCACAGATACGCAGTATTTT
once	TRBV19	NA	TRBJ2-3	CASSILSFADTQYF	TGTGCCAGTAGTATCCTGAGTTTCGCAGATACGCAGTATTTT
NA	TRBV10-3	NA	TRBJ2-6	CAISGILRSGANVLTF	TGTGCCATCAGTGGTATTCTTCGTTCTGGGGCCAACGTCCTGACTTTC
NA	TRBV7-9	NA	TRBJ1-2	CASSSLNYGYTF	TGTGCCAGCAGCTCCTTAAACTATGGCTACACCTTC
NA	TRBV7-9	NA	TRBJ2-1	CASSHGQIPYNEQFF	TGTGCCAGCAGCCACGGACAGATTCCCTACAATGAGCAGTTCTTC
NA	TRBV29-1	TRBD1	TRBJ2-5	CSDRGERETQYF	TGCAGCGACAGGGGGGAGCGGGAGACCCAGTACTTC
few	TRBV15	TRBD2	TRBJ2-7	CATSRVSSGYEQYF	TGTGCCACCAGCAGAGTTTCTAGCGGCTACGAGCAGTACTTC
NA	TRBV19	TRBD1	TRBJ1-5	CASSPLGRGPSNQPQHF	TGTGCCAGTAGTCCCCTTGGCAGGGGGCCAAGCAATCAGCCCCAGCATTTT